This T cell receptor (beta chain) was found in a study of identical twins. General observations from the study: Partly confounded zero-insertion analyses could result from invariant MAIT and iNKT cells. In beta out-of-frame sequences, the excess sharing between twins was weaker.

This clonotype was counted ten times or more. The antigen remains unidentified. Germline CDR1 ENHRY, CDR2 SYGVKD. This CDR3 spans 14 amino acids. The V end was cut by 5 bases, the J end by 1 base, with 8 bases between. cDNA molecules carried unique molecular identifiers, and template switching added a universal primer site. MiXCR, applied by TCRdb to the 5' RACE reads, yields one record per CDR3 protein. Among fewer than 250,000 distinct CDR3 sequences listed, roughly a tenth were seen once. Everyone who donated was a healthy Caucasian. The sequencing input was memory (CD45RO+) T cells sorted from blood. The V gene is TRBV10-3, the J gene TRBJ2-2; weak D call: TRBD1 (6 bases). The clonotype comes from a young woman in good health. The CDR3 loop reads CAISPGQNTGELFF. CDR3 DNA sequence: TGTGCCATCAGTCCGGGACAGAACACCGGGGAGCTGTTTTTT.